Each of the 22 T cell receptor beta chains below was sequenced from the same sample in a study of blood T cell repertoires in COVID-19. Here immunoSEQ multiplex PCR was the method, and the copy in TCRdb shows in-frame clones only, minus some. Among tens of thousands of clones, over 75% were seen once, and the ten largest hold around 6.1%. What was sequenced was peripheral blood. The source is a middle-aged man with active COVID-19.

The chain links TRBV10-2 to TRBJ1-1, with 7 bases matching TRBD1. The CDR3 loop spans 13 amino acids. Germline V gene data show CDR1 as WSHSY and CDR2 as SAAADI. Unmatched junction bases numbered 1, after V lost 6 bases and J lost 0 bases. CDR3 sequence reads: CASRDRMNTEAFF. DNA for the CDR3: TGCGCCAGCAGGGACAGGATGAACACTGAAGCTTTCTTT.

The rearrangement uses TRBV4-2 and TRBJ2-7; possibly TRBD1 for D (7 bases). The CDR3 has 16 amino acids. The V gene's germline CDR1 is LGHNA and CDR2 YNFKEQ. The V end was cut by 3 bases, the J end by 3 bases, with 18 bases between. CDR3 in DNA: TGTGCCAGCAGCCAGGAAGGGTCAGGGGGGTTCTACGAGCAGTACTTC. This sequence encodes CASSQEGSGGFYEQYF.

The chain carries TRBV6-5 and TRBJ1-3; tentatively, D is TRBD1 (6 bases). Germline CDR1 reads MNHEY; CDR2 reads SVGAGI. With 2 bases removed from V and 7 bases from J, the gap between germline ends came to 18 bases. This CDR3 has 16 residues. The CDR3 DNA reads as TGTGCCAGCAGTTACAGGAGTGGGGGTCAGGGGAACACCATATATTTT. Translated: CASSYRSGGQGNTIYF.

V gene TRBV6-5 combines with J gene TRBJ1-6; D gene uncertain. Germline V lookup: CDR1 MNHEY, CDR2 SVGAGI. Trimming removed 8 bases at V and 6 bases at J, with 11 bases between. The CDR3 covers 13 residues. Here the CDR3 reads CASGRRLNSPLHF. DNA for the CDR3: TGTGCCAGCGGCCGGAGGCTTAATTCACCCCTCCACTTT.

The chain employs TRBV4-2 and TRBJ2-5, with 9 nucleotides matching TRBD2. CDR3 length equals 16 residues. CDR1 is LGHNA and CDR2 is YNFKEQ in the germline V gene. Unmatched junction bases numbered 9, after V lost 2 bases and J lost 5 bases. For the CDR3, the DNA is TGTGCCAGCAGCCAACCTGGCGGGAGGGCCGGGGAGACCCAGTACTTC. Its translation: CASSQPGGRAGETQYF.

The J gene is TRBJ2-3, the V gene TRBV30; TRBD2 matches at 7 bases. This CDR3 has 15 amino acids. Germline CDR1 is GTSNPN and CDR2 is SVGIG (reference sequence). Germline trimming cut 3 bases from V and 0 bases from J; bases unmatched to any gene: 6. CDR3 region: CAWSFSGTSTDTQYF. The CDR3 region has the DNA TGTGCCTGGAGCTTCAGCGGGACTAGCACAGATACGCAGTATTTT.

This clone was detected only once. This chain joins TRBV18 and TRBJ2-7, with D tentatively TRBD2 (6 bases). V was shortened by 2 bases and J by 0 bases, with 8 bases between the two germline ends. The CDR3 is 14 residues long. Germline CDR1 and CDR2: KGHSH and LQKENI. CDR3 amino acids: CASSPTGSSYEQYF. In DNA form, the CDR3 reads TGTGCCAGCTCACCAACCGGGAGCTCCTACGAGCAGTACTTC.

The chain combines TRBV19 with TRBJ1-1, with 9 bases lining up with TRBD1. Germline V gene data show CDR1 as LNHDA and CDR2 as SQIVND (reference sequence). V lost 5 bases to trimming and J lost 1 base; unmatched junction nucleotides: 5. The CDR3 length is 15 residues. The CDR3 DNA reads TGTGCCAGTAGTGCAACAGGGGGCGGGAACACTGAAGCTTTCTTT. It translates to CASSATGGGNTEAFF.

This chain links TRBV5-5 with TRBJ2-7; TRBD2 matches at 7 bases. This CDR3 is 16 amino acids long. J was trimmed by 2 bases and V by 2 bases; bases with no gene match: 10. Germline V gene lookup returns CDR1 SGHKS and CDR2 YYEKEE (reference sequence). CDR3: CASSLPRLAATYEQYF. As DNA, the CDR3 is TGTGCCAGCAGCTTACCCCGGCTAGCGGCAACCTACGAGCAGTACTTC. The full variable domain, in which reference TRBV5-5 and TRBJ2-7 provide the parts outside the CDR3, is DAGVTQSPTHLIKTRGQQVTLRCSPISGHKSVSWYQQVLGQGPQFIFQYYEKEERGRGNFPDRFSARQFPNYSSELNVNALLLGDSALYLCASSLPRLAATYEQYFGPGTRLTVT.

The chain couples TRBV6-2 or TRBV6-3 to TRBJ2-7, with 10 nucleotides matching TRBD1. Per germline, CDR1 MNHEY and CDR2 SVGEGT. This CDR3 contains 14 residues. The trim removed 2 bases at V and 6 bases at J, leaving 4 bases unmatched. The CDR3 DNA follows: TGTGCCAGCAGTTACGGGACAGGGGTTCGCGAGCAGTACTTC. Residues: CASSYGTGVREQYF.

The rearrangement joins TRBV7-3 to TRBJ2-1; 10 bases are shared with TRBD1. V dropped 4 bases and J dropped 6; count of bases not matched to a gene: 6. The CDR3 is 15 amino acids. Germline CDR1 and CDR2: SGHTA and FQGTGA. The DNA for the CDR3 is TGTGCCAGCAGCTCGCGAGGGACAGGGGCCAATGAGCAGTTCTTC. Translation: CASSSRGTGANEQFF.

The genes are TRBV6-5 and TRBJ1-1; 7 bases match TRBD1. V lost 5 bases, J lost 4 bases, and 4 bases stayed unmatched. This CDR3 is 13 amino acids long. Germline V gene data show CDR1 as MNHEY and CDR2 as SVGAGI. This CDR3 is CASSTQGSTEAFF. The CDR3 coding sequence is TGTGCCAGCAGTACACAGGGGTCCACTGAAGCTTTCTTT.

This clone has a single count. The V call is TRBV9, the J call TRBJ1-4, with D possibly TRBD1 on 5 matching bases. This CDR3 is built from 14 residues. With 0 bases removed from V and 4 bases from J, the gap between germline ends came to 7 bases. Germline lookup yields CDR1 SGDLS and CDR2 YYNGEE. The CDR3 DNA sequence: TGTGCCAGCAGCGTAGCGGGGGGTAATGAAAAACTGTTTTTT. As protein: CASSVAGGNEKLFF. Full variable domain (remainder filled in from reference TRBV9 and TRBJ1-4): DSGVTQTPKHLITATGQRVTLRCSPRSGDLSVYWYQQSLDQGLQFLIQYYNGEERAKGNILERFSAQQFPDLHSELNLSSLELGDSALYFCASSVAGGNEKLFFGSGTQLSVL.

This sequence joins TRBV4-1 and TRBJ2-7; 9 nucleotides line up with TRBD1. The CDR3 totals 17 residues. Per the germline V gene, CDR1 is MGHRA and CDR2 is YSYEKL. The V and J ends lost 0 bases and 7 bases, in that order; junction bases with no gene match: 13. CDR3 residues: CASSQEFPGQGGKEQYF. The DNA for the CDR3 is TGCGCCAGCAGCCAAGAGTTCCCGGGACAGGGAGGAAAGGAGCAGTACTTC.

This clone has just a few counts. The V call is TRBV5-1, the J call TRBJ2-7, with TRBD1 matching 11 bases. Germline CDR1 reads SGHRS; CDR2 reads YFSETQ. The CDR3 has 14 residues. J lost 6 bases, V lost 4 bases, and 6 bases had no gene match. The CDR3 nucleotides read TGCGCCAGCAGCCCCGGACAGGGGGCTCGCGAGCAGTACTTC. It is translated as CASSPGQGAREQYF.

This chain connects TRBV25-1 to TRBJ2-1; the D gene is possibly TRBD2 (5 bases). The CDR3 runs to 13 residues. The germline V gene encodes CDR1 MGHDK and CDR2 SYGVNS. The V end lost 4 bases, the J end lost 9 bases, and 13 bases lay between the germline ends. The CDR3, as DNA: TGTGCCAGCAGTGGGACTCCGGGAAGTGAGCAGTTCTTC. Amino acids: CASSGTPGSEQFF.

The V call is TRBV5-1, the J call TRBJ1-5, with TRBD1 matching 10 bases. Trimming took 4 bases from V and 1 from J; bases not matched to a gene: 5. The CDR3 length is 16 residues. Germline lookup yields CDR1 SGHRS and CDR2 YFSETQ. CDR3 sequence reads: CASSHGQGVSNQPQHF. Written as DNA, the CDR3 is TGCGCCAGCAGCCATGGACAGGGGGTGAGCAATCAGCCCCAGCATTTT.

J is TRBJ2-1 and V is TRBV7-7, with D unclear. This CDR3 region has 14 residues. Germline CDR1 is SSHAT and CDR2 is FNYEAQ (reference sequence). With 1 base removed from V and 2 bases from J, the gap between germline ends came to 6 bases. The CDR3 reads CASSLDATYNEQFF. CDR3 nucleotides: TGTGCCAGCAGCTTAGACGCTACCTACAATGAGCAGTTCTTC.

The chain recombines TRBV7-7 with TRBJ2-5; 14 bases are shared with TRBD2. Per germline, CDR1 SSHAT and CDR2 FNYEAQ (reference sequence). The CDR3 covers 16 residues. V was pared by 5 bases and J by 5 bases, with 7 bases of the junction left unmatched. The CDR3 here is CASSTGTSGSRETQYF. Here the CDR3 DNA reads TGTGCCAGCAGCACCGGGACTAGCGGGAGCCGGGAGACCCAGTACTTC.

The chain recombines TRBV28 with TRBJ2-3; 9 nucleotides agree with TRBD2. Germline CDR1 MDHEN, CDR2 SYDVKM. This CDR3 comprises 14 residues. With 5 bases clipped from V and 3 bases from J, the junction kept 3 bases outside the gene matches. CDR3 sequence reads: CASSIAGVTDTQYF. The CDR3 coding sequence is TGTGCCAGCAGTATAGCGGGAGTAACAGATACGCAGTATTTT.

The gene calls are TRBV7-2 and TRBJ1-3; 7 bases match TRBD1. CDR3 length: 17 residues. Germline V lookup: CDR1 SGHTA, CDR2 FQGNSA. Trimming took 1 base from V and 3 from J; bases not matched to a gene: 9. Here the CDR3 DNA reads TGTGCCAGCAGCTTAGGTATAGACAGGGTGGTTGGAAACACCATATATTTT. Its protein is CASSLGIDRVVGNTIYF. Together with reference TRBV7-2 and TRBJ1-3, the CDR3 gives the full variable domain: GAGVSQSPSNKVTEKGKDVELRCDPISGHTALYWYRQSLGQGLEFLIYFQGNSAPDKSGLPSDRFSAERTGGSVSTLTIQRTQQEDSAVYLCASSLGIDRVVGNTIYFGEGSWLTVV.

The V and J genes are TRBV28 and TRBJ1-2; D uncertain. Germline V gene data show CDR1 as MDHEN and CDR2 as SYDVKM. The CDR3 runs to 18 residues. V was cut by 7 bases and J by 0 bases, with 24 bases left in between. The CDR3 spells CASKLPPLPKTTNYGYTF. In DNA, the CDR3 is TGTGCCAGCAAGTTACCCCCATTACCTAAAACTACTAACTATGGCTACACCTTC.